This T cell receptor beta chain is from a study of PD-1 blockade in classical Hodgkin lymphoma. The CDR3 length is 12 residues. Trimming stripped 6 bases from V and 0 bases from J, with 5 bases between. The germline V gene encodes CDR1 MNHEY and CDR2 SVGAGI. Profiled with immunoSEQ multiplex PCR; TCRdb holds only in-frame clones, not every one. The sample holds more than 15,000 clones, approximately 80% seen once. Time point indicated: newly diagnosed, previously untreated cHL patient sample. CD4+ T cells were purified from thawed PBMCs by magnetic negative selection. This sequence was found in a human donor with classical Hodgkin lymphoma. Specimen: CD4+ T cells from blood. The V gene is TRBV6-5, the J gene TRBJ1-1; no reliable D call. CDR3 sequence reads: CASRGLNTEAFF. In DNA, the CDR3 is TGTGCCAGCAGAGGTTTGAACACTGAAGCTTTCTTT.